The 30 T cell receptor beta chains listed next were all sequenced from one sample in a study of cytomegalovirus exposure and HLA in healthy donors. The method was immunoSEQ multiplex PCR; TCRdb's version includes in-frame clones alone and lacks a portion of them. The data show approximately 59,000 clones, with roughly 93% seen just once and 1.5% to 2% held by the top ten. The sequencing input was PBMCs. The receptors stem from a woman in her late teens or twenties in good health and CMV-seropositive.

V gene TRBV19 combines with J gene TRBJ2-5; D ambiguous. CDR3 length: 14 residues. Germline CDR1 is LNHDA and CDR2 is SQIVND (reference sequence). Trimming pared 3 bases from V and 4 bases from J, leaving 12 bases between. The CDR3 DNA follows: TGTGCCAGTAGTATGGGTTCCCGAGGAGAGACCCAGTACTTC. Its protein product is CASSMGSRGETQYF.

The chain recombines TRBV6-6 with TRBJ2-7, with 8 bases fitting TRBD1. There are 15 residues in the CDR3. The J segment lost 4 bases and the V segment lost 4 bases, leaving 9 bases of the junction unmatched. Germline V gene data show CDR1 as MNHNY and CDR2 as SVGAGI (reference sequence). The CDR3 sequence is CASSSWAGGRYEQYF. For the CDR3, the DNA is TGTGCCAGCAGTTCCTGGGCAGGGGGCAGGTACGAGCAGTACTTC.

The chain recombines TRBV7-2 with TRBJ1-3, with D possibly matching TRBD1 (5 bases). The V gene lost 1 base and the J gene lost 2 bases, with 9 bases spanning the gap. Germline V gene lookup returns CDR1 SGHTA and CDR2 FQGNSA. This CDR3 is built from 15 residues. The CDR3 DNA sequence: TGTGCCAGCAGCTTAGGCCGGGGGACTGGAAACACCATATATTTT. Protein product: CASSLGRGTGNTIYF.

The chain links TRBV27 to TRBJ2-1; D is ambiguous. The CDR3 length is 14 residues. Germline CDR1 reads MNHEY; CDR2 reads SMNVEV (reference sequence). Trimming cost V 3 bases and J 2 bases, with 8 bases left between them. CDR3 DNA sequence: TGTGCCAGCAGTTTCCAGAGGACCTACAATGAGCAGTTCTTC. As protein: CASSFQRTYNEQFF.

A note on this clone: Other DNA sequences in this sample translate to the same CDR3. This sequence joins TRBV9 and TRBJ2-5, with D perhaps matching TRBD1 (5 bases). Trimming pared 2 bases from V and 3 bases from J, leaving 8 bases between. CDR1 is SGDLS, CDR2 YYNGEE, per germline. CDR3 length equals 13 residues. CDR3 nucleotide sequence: TGTGCCAGCAGCGTCGCCAGGGAAGAGACCCAGTACTTC. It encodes CASSVAREETQYF.

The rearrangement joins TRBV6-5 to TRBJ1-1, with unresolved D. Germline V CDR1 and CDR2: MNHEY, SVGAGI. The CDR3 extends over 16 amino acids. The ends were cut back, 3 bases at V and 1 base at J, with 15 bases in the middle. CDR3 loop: CASSYSIHLRNTEAFF. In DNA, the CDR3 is TGTGCCAGCAGTTATTCCATCCACCTGAGGAACACTGAAGCTTTCTTT.

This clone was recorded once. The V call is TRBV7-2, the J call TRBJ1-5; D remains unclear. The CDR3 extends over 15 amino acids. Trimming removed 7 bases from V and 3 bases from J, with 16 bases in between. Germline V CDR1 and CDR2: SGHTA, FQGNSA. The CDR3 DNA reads TGTGCCAGCACCGCGACACCATCCCACAATCAGCCCCAGCATTTT. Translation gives CASTATPSHNQPQHF.

CDR3 amino acids: CASSFRGTGELFF. CDR3 nucleotide sequence: TGTGCCAGCAGCTTCAGGGGGACCGGGGAGCTGTTTTTT. J is TRBJ2-2 and V is TRBV7-2, with 7 bases aligning to TRBD1. CDR3 size: 13 residues. The V gene end was trimmed by 3 bases and the J gene end by 5 bases; junction bases not matched to a gene: 0. Germline CDR1 and CDR2: SGHTA and FQGNSA.

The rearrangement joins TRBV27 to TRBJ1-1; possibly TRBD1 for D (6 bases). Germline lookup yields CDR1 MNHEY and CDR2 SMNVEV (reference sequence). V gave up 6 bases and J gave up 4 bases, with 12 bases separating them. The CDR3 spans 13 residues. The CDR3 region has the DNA TGTGCCAGCAGGGCCGGGGGGCTCACTGAAGCTTTCTTT. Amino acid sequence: CASRAGGLTEAFF.

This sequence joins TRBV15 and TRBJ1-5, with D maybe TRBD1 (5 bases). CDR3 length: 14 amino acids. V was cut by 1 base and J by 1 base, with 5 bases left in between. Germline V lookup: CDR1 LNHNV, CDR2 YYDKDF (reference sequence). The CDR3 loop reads CATSRAGSNQPQHF. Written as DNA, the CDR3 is TGTGCCACCAGCAGAGCAGGGAGCAATCAGCCCCAGCATTTT.

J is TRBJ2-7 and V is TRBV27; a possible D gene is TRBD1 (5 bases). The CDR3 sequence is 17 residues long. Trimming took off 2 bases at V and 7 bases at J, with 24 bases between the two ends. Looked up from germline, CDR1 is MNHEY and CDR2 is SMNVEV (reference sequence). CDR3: CASSLPKGRDWSGEQYF. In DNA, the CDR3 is TGTGCCAGCAGTTTACCCAAGGGGCGAGATTGGTCAGGAGAGCAGTACTTC.

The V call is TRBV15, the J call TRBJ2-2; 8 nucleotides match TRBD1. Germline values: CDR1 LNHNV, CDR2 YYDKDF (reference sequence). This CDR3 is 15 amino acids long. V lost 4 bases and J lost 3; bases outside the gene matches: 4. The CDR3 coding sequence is TGTGCCACCAGCAACGCGGACAGGGACACCGGGGAGCTGTTTTTT. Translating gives CATSNADRDTGELFF.

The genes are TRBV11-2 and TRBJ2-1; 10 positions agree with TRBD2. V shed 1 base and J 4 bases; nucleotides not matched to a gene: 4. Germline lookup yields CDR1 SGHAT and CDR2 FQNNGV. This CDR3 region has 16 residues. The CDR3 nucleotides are TGTGCCAGCAGCTTAGTTGGACTAGCGGTGTACAATGAGCAGTTCTTC. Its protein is CASSLVGLAVYNEQFF. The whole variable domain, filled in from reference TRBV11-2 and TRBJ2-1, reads EAGVAQSPRYKIIEKRQSVAFWCNPISGHATLYWYQQILGQGPKLLIQFQNNGVVDDSQLPKDRFSAERLKGVDSTLKIQPAKLEDSAVYLCASSLVGLAVYNEQFFGPGTRLTVL.

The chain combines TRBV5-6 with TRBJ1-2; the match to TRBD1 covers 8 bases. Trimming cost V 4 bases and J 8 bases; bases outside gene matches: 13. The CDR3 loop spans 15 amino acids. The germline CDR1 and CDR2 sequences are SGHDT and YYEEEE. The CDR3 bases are TGTGCCAGCAGCCTGGCAGGGGGCGCGGTCTTCGGCTACACCTTC. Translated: CASSLAGGAVFGYTF. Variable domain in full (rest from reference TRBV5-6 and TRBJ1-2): DAGVTQSPTHLIKTRGQQVTLRCSPKSGHDTVSWYQQALGQGPQFIFQYYEEEERQRGNFPDRFSGHQFPNYSSELNVNALLLGDSALYLCASSLAGGAVFGYTFGSGTRLTVV.

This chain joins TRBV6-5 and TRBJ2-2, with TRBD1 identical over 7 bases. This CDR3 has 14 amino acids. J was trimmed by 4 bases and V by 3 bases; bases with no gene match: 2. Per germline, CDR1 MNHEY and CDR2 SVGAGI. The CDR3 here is CASSYGDSTGELFF. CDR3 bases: TGTGCCAGCAGTTATGGGGACAGCACCGGGGAGCTGTTTTTT.

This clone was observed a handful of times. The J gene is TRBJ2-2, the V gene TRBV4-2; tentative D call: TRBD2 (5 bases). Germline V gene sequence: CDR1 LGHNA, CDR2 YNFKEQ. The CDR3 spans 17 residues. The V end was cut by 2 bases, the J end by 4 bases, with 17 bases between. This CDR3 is CASSQRPQRVGTGELFF. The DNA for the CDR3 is TGTGCCAGCAGCCAACGCCCCCAGAGGGTCGGCACCGGGGAGCTGTTTTTT.

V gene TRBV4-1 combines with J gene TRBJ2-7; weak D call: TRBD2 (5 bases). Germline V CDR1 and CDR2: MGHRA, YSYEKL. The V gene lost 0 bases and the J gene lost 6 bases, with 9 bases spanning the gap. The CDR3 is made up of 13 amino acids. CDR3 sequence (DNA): TGCGCCAGCAGCCAAGAACCGGGGAGCGAGCAGTACTTC. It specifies CASSQEPGSEQYF.

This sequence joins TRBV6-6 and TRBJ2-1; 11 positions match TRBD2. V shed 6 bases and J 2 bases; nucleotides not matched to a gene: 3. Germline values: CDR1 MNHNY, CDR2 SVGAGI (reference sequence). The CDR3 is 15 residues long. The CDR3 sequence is CASRIAGGPYNEQFF. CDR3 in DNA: TGTGCCAGCAGAATAGCGGGGGGGCCCTACAATGAGCAGTTCTTC.

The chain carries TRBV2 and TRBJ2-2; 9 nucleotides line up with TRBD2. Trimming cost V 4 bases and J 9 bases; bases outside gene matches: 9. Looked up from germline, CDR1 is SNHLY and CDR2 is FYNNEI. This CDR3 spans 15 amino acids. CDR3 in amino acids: CASSARTSEARELFF. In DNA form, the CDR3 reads TGTGCCAGCAGTGCCAGGACTAGCGAAGCGCGGGAGCTGTTTTTT.

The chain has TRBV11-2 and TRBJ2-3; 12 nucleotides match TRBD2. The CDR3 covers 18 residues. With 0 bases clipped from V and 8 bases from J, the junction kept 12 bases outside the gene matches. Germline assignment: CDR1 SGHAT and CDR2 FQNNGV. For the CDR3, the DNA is TGTGCCAGCAGCTTAGATGGTCCCGGACTAGCGGGGTGGGGTACGCAGTATTTT. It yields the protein CASSLDGPGLAGWGTQYF. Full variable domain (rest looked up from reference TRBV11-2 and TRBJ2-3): EAGVAQSPRYKIIEKRQSVAFWCNPISGHATLYWYQQILGQGPKLLIQFQNNGVVDDSQLPKDRFSAERLKGVDSTLKIQPAKLEDSAVYLCASSLDGPGLAGWGTQYFGPGTRLTVL.

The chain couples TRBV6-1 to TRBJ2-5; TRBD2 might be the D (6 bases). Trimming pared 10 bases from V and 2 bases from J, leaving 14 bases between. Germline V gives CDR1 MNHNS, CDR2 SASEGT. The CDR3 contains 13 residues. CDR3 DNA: TGTGCCATCAGCCTAGCGTCTCAAGAGACCCAGTACTTC. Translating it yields CAISLASQETQYF.

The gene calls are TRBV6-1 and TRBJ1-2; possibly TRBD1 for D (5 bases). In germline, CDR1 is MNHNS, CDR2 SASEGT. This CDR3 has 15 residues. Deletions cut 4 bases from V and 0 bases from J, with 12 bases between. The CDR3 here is CASSALGVTNYGYTF. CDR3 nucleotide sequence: TGTGCCAGCAGTGCTTTAGGGGTGACTAACTATGGCTACACCTTC.

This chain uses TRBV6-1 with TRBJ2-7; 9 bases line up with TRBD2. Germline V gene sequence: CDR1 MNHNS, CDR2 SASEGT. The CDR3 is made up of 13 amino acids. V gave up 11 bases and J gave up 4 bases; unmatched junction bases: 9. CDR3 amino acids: CACKALAGYEQYF. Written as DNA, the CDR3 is TGTGCCTGCAAAGCCCTAGCGGGGTACGAGCAGTACTTC.

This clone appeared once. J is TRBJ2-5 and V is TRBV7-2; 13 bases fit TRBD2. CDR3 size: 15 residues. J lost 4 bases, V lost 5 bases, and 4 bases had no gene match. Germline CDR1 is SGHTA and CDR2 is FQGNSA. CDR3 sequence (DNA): TGTGCCAGCAGCCCCCGGACTAGCGGGGGAGAGACCCAGTACTTC. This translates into CASSPRTSGGETQYF.

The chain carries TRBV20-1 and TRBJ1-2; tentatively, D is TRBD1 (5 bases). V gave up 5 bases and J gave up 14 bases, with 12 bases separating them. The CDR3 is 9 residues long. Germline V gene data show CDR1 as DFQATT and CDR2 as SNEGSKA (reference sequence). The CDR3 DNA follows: TGCAGTGCTGGGGACTACAAGACCTTC. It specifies CSAGDYKTF.

Here the CDR3 reads CASSLEPDYGYTF. The CDR3 DNA reads as TGTGCCAGCAGTTTAGAGCCGGACTATGGCTACACCTTC. This sequence joins TRBV27 and TRBJ1-2; D gene unclear. There are 13 residues in the CDR3. The germline V and J ends were trimmed by 2 bases and 3 bases, with 7 bases remaining between them. Per germline, CDR1 MNHEY and CDR2 SMNVEV (reference sequence).

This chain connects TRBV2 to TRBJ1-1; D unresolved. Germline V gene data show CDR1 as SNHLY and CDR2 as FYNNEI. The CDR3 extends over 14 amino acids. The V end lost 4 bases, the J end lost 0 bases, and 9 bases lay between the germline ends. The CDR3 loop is CASSAGFLNTEAFF. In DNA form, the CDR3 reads TGTGCCAGCAGTGCCGGGTTCCTGAACACTGAAGCTTTCTTT.

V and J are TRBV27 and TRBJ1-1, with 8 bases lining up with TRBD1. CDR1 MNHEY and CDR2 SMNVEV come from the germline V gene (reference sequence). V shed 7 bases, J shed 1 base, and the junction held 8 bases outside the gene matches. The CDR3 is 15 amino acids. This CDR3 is CASTSTGDRNTEAFF. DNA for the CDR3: TGTGCCAGCACATCGACAGGGGACCGGAACACTGAAGCTTTCTTT.

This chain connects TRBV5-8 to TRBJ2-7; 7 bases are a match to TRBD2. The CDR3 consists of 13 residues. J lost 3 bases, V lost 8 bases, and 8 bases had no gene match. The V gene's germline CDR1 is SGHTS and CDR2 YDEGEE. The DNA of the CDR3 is TGTGCCAGTGGGAGGGGCTCCCACTACGAGCAGTACTTC. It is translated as CASGRGSHYEQYF.

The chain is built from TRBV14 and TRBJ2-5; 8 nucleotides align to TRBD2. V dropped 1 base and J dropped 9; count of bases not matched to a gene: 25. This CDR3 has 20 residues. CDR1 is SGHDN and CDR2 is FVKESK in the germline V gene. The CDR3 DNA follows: TGTGCCAGCAGCCAAGTTTTCGTGACGGGGGGGCCGACAAACTGGTCCCCCCAGTACTTC. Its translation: CASSQVFVTGGPTNWSPQYF. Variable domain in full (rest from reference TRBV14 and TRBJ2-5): EAGVTQFPSHSVIEKGQTVTLRCDPISGHDNLYWYRRVMGKEIKFLLHFVKESKQDESGMPNNRFLAERTGGTYSTLKVQPAELEDSGVYFCASSQVFVTGGPTNWSPQYFGPGTRLLVL.